A single sample gave rise to the 18 T cell receptor beta chains below, sequenced in a study of T-cell reconstitution after alpha-beta-depleted transplantation in children. Construction of the TCRbeta library involved unique molecular identifiers. TCRdb independently ran MiXCR on the PCR reads; one entry per CDR3 protein. The sample carries 200,000 to 250,000 distinct CDR3 sequences, roughly 10% recorded once. The specimen was PBMCs, collected before TCRalphabeta/CD19-depleted stem cell transplant. All receptors derive from a child less than two years old with acute myeloid leukemia, due to receive a stem cell transplant.

Comments on this clonotype: This may come from a read error, since a much larger clone is one base off. The chain is built from TRBV2 and TRBJ2-3; 8 nucleotides agree with TRBD2. Germline CDR1 SNHLY, CDR2 FYNNEI. The CDR3 loop spans 15 amino acids. The J segment lost 0 bases and the V segment lost 11 bases, leaving 10 bases of the junction unmatched. The CDR3 DNA reads as TGTGCCGCCAGGGGTGCGGGAGGAAGCACAGATACGCAGTATTTT. Residues: CAARGAGGSTDTQYF.

This clonotype was counted at least ten times. The chain links TRBV20-1 to TRBJ1-3, with D possibly being TRBD1 (6 bases). The germline V gene encodes CDR1 DFQATT and CDR2 SNEGSKA (reference sequence). The CDR3 has 14 amino acids. V was shortened by 3 bases and J by 1 base, with 10 bases between the two germline ends. In DNA, the CDR3 is TGCAGTGCTAGCCCCGGGACATCTGGAAACACCATATATTTT. This translates into CSASPGTSGNTIYF.

There are many counts of this clonotype. The chain joins TRBV20-1 to TRBJ1-1; no clear D. The V end was cut by 5 bases, the J end by 10 bases, with 17 bases between. This CDR3 has 12 residues. Germline V lookup: CDR1 DFQATT, CDR2 SNEGSKA (reference sequence). The chain's CDR3 is CSALAEVRGAFF. Here the CDR3 DNA reads TGCAGTGCTCTCGCGGAGGTGCGGGGAGCTTTCTTT.

In its sample, this clonotype was seen a few times. V gene TRBV5-6 combines with J gene TRBJ2-7, with 9 bases identical to TRBD1. The CDR3 totals 14 residues. Germline V gene lookup returns CDR1 SGHDT and CDR2 YYEEEE. V lost 0 bases, J lost 9 bases, and 7 bases stayed unmatched. CDR3 amino acids: CASSLVGTGIGQYF. CDR3 DNA sequence: TGTGCCAGCAGCTTGGTCGGGACAGGGATCGGGCAGTACTTC.

This clonotype was counted many times. This rearrangement joins TRBV12-3 or TRBV12-4 to TRBJ1-2; 9 positions agree with TRBD1. J lost 7 bases, V lost 6 bases, and 6 bases had no gene match. The CDR3 is made up of 13 amino acids. CDR3 coding DNA: TGTGCCAGCAGCATCGGACAGGGGCTTGGCTACACCTTC. This gives the protein CASSIGQGLGYTF.

A few counts support this clonotype. DNA of the CDR3: TGCGCCAGCAGCGAGGGTCTCAATCAGCCCCAGCATTTT. This translates into CASSEGLNQPQHF. This chain links TRBV5-1 with TRBJ1-5; D is ambiguous. The ends were cut back, 4 bases at V and 3 bases at J, with 8 bases in the middle. CDR3 length equals 13 residues. Germline V gene sequence: CDR1 SGHRS, CDR2 YFSETQ.

This clonotype was seen at least ten times. The chain recombines TRBV5-1 with TRBJ1-4; the D gene is possibly TRBD1 (6 bases). Trimming left V 4 bases short and J 5 bases short, with 15 bases between. Germline CDR1 SGHRS, CDR2 YFSETQ. This CDR3 spans 15 amino acids. The CDR3 spells CASSRTDRINEKLFF. The CDR3 DNA follows: TGCGCCAGCAGCAGAACGGACAGAATAAATGAAAAACTGTTTTTT.

This clonotype was detected many times. The J gene is TRBJ2-3, the V gene TRBV7-2; 10 bases are a match to TRBD2. Per germline, CDR1 SGHTA and CDR2 FQGNSA. The CDR3 runs to 15 residues. The V segment lost 6 bases and the J segment 5 bases; nucleotides outside the gene matches: 8. The DNA of the CDR3 is TGTGCCAGCAGTCCTAGCGGGAGTTCGATAGATACGCAGTATTTT. The encoded protein is CASSPSGSSIDTQYF. Full variable domain (outside the CDR3, taken from reference TRBV7-2 and TRBJ2-3): GAGVSQSPSNKVTEKGKDVELRCDPISGHTALYWYRQSLGQGLEFLIYFQGNSAPDKSGLPSDRFSAERTGGSVSTLTIQRTQQEDSAVYLCASSPSGSSIDTQYFGPGTRLTVL.

Comment on this clonotype: A junction boundary mismatches the germline segment, possibly from a read error. The CDR3 coding sequence is TGTGCCATCAGTGAGAGGGCTTCCTACGGGCAGTACTTC. Protein sequence: CAISERASYGQYF. The rearrangement joins TRBV10-3 to TRBJ2-7; no reliable D call. CDR3 length: 13 amino acids. The germline V gene encodes CDR1 ENHRY and CDR2 SYGVKD.

This clonotype came up many times. This rearrangement joins TRBV12-3 or TRBV12-4 to TRBJ2-1; D is perhaps TRBD2 (5 bases). The CDR3 is made up of 16 amino acids. V lost 1 base and J 0 bases, leaving 10 bases between the germline ends. CDR3: CASSLVLGSSYNEQFF. The CDR3 DNA follows: TGTGCCAGCAGTTTAGTTTTAGGGAGCTCCTACAATGAGCAGTTCTTC.

This clonotype was picked up many times. V is TRBV12-3 or TRBV12-4 and J is TRBJ1-6; D not resolved. The CDR3 loop spans 14 amino acids. Trimming cost V 4 bases and J 7 bases, with 11 bases left between them. Here the CDR3 reads CASSSAGPNSPLHF. The CDR3 nucleotides are TGTGCCAGCAGTTCCGCAGGCCCCAATTCACCCCTCCACTTT.

This chain uses TRBV20-1 with TRBJ2-3; 9 positions match TRBD2. V lost 7 bases, J lost 5 bases, and 4 bases stayed unmatched. The CDR3 runs 12 residues. Germline V gives CDR1 DFQATT, CDR2 SNEGSKA (reference sequence). CDR3 bases: TGCAGTGGCGGGGGGGCCGGAGATACGCAGTATTTT. This gives the protein CSGGGAGDTQYF.

The rearrangement joins TRBV27 to TRBJ2-1, with unresolved D. V lost 5 bases to trimming and J lost 7 bases, with 12 bases between them. The germline CDR1 and CDR2 sequences are MNHEY and SMNVEV (reference sequence). This CDR3 contains 13 residues. This CDR3 is CASSGTVLNEQFF. DNA for the CDR3: TGTGCCAGCAGTGGAACGGTCTTGAATGAGCAGTTCTTC.

In this sample, this clonotype turned up many times. This chain links TRBV7-9 with TRBJ1-1; D gene ambiguous. CDR3 length equals 13 residues. CDR1 SEHNR and CDR2 FQNEAQ come from the germline V gene (reference sequence). V lost 3 bases to trimming and J lost 7 bases, with 12 bases between them. The CDR3 spells CASSLGRTGEAFF. In nucleotides, the CDR3 is TGTGCCAGCAGCTTGGGCAGAACGGGTGAAGCTTTCTTT.

In this sample, this clonotype turned up many times. J is TRBJ2-1 and V is TRBV5-1, with TRBD2 as a possible D gene (5 bases). Trimming took 0 bases from V and 8 from J, leaving 12 bases between them. Germline lookup yields CDR1 SGHRS and CDR2 YFSETQ. The CDR3 is made up of 14 amino acids. The CDR3 spells CASSLVSGNYEQFF. The CDR3 coding sequence is TGCGCCAGCAGCTTGGTTTCGGGGAACTATGAGCAGTTCTTC. Together with reference TRBV5-1 and TRBJ2-1, the CDR3 gives the full variable domain: KAGVTQTPRYLIKTRGQQVTLSCSPISGHRSVSWYQQTPGQGLQFLFEYFSETQRNKGNFPGRFSGRQFSNSRSEMNVSTLELGDSALYLCASSLVSGNYEQFFGPGTRLTVL.

This clonotype is a singleton in its sample. The chain uses TRBV30 and TRBJ1-3, with unresolved D. Germline loops: CDR1 GTSNPN, CDR2 SVGIG (reference sequence). V lost 0 bases to trimming and J lost 12 bases, with 12 bases between them. The CDR3 consists of 12 residues. The CDR3 nucleotides are TGTGCCTGGAGTGTGATGAGAAGTCTCATATATTTT. This codes for CAWSVMRSLIYF.

A note on this clonotype: A much more abundant neighbour one base away suggests this may be a read error. The chain carries TRBV5-8 and TRBJ1-5; no definite D call. The CDR3 is made up of 11 amino acids. Germline assignment: CDR1 SGHTS and CDR2 YDEGEE. The CDR3, as DNA: TGTGCCAACAGCTTAGTCCAGCCCCAGCATTTT. The encoded protein is CANSLVQPQHF.

This clonotype has ten or more counts. The chain employs TRBV20-1 and TRBJ1-1; D uncertain. The germline V gene encodes CDR1 DFQATT and CDR2 SNEGSKA (reference sequence). V lost 0 bases and J 5 bases, leaving 10 bases between the germline ends. There are 13 residues in the CDR3. The CDR3 DNA is TGCAGTGCTAGAGATGGGAGGAGAACTGAAGCTTTCTTT. It translates to CSARDGRRTEAFF.